A selection of T cell receptor beta chains follows, all from one sample in a study of blood T cells in healthy people across ages. In TCRdb, the 5' RACE reads were re-called with MiXCR into one record per CDR3 protein. The sample has just under 550,000 distinct CDR3 sequences; around 24% are singletons. These data also formed part of another study, on T cells of mothers and their children.

The sample consisted of blood. The origin of the receptors is a boy aged 10-17 years in good health. Both conserved end residues are part of each CDR3. The D gene is left open where the match is weak. A clone size is listed for some rows: how often the clone was seen (once, few, many), or a class if it is expanded.

TRBV6-5	TRBJ2-5	NA	few	CASSSTRFSPKETQYF	TGTGCCAGCAGTTCTACCCGCTTTTCCCCAAAAGAGACCCAGTACTTC
TRBV25-1	TRBJ1-4	NA	few	CASSPSSGRLLATNEKLFF	TGTGCCAGCAGTCCCTCCTCGGGACGGCTACTTGCAACTAATGAAAAACTGTTTTTT
TRBV12-3/TRBV12-4	TRBJ2-1	TRBD2	NA	CASTWPTSGFNEQFF	TGTGCCAGCACCTGGCCGACTAGCGGGTTCAATGAGCAGTTCTTC
TRBV5-1	TRBJ2-1	TRBD1	few	CASRPPGQGGNEQFF	TGCGCCAGCAGACCCCCGGGACAGGGGGGGAATGAGCAGTTCTTC
TRBV20-1	TRBJ1-2	TRBD1	NA	CSARIGQGNYGYTF	TGCAGCGCTAGAATAGGACAGGGGAACTATGGCTACACCTTC
TRBV29-1	TRBJ2-4	NA	few	CSVSLRQAHKNIQYF	TGCAGCGTTAGCCTCCGACAGGCGCATAAAAACATTCAGTACTTC
TRBV7-2	TRBJ1-2	NA	few	CASSSTPPSHYGYTF	TGTGCCAGCAGTTCAACCCCACCCTCACACTATGGCTACACCTTC
TRBV4-3	TRBJ1-2	NA	few	CASSQDSKGLANYGYTF	TGCGCCAGCAGCCAAGACTCAAAGGGATTAGCTAACTATGGCTACACCTTC
TRBV3-1	TRBJ2-7	NA	NA	CASSRGGKPYEQYF	TGTGCCAGCAGCCGAGGCGGGAAACCCTACGAGCAGTACTTC
TRBV21-1	TRBJ2-7	NA	few	CASSKMPLVGRLSYEQYF	TGTGCCAGCAGCAAAATGCCCCTTGTGGGGCGGTTATCCTACGAGCAGTACTTC
TRBV3-1	TRBJ2-2	NA	NA	CASSQVDRGTGTGELFF	TGTGCCAGCAGCCAAGTCGATAGGGGGACGGGCACCGGGGAGCTGTTTTTT
TRBV19	TRBJ2-1	TRBD2	few	CASSMTSGRADEQFF	TGTGCCAGTAGTATGACTAGCGGGAGGGCAGATGAGCAGTTCTTC
TRBV29-1	TRBJ2-1	TRBD2	NA	CSVGLAGARGEQFF	TGCAGCGTTGGACTAGCGGGGGCACGAGGTGAGCAGTTCTTC
TRBV20-1	TRBJ2-4	NA	NA	CSARGDSYPNIQYF	TGCAGTGCTAGAGGAGATTCATACCCAAACATTCAGTACTTC
TRBV12-3/TRBV12-4	TRBJ2-6	TRBD1	NA	CASSLTRGLAGANVLTF	TGTGCCAGCAGTTTAACCAGGGGGCTCGCTGGGGCCAACGTCCTGACTTTC
TRBV5-1	TRBJ2-7	NA	NA	CASSLVGGGGEQYF	TGCGCCAGCAGCTTGGTTGGAGGGGGCGGCGAGCAGTACTTC
TRBV9	TRBJ2-7	NA	NA	CASSPHSLAEQYF	TGTGCCAGCAGCCCCCACTCTTTGGCCGAGCAGTACTTC
TRBV6-2/TRBV6-3	TRBJ1-6	NA	few	CASRWTTDSSNSPLHF	TGTGCCAGCAGATGGACCACGGACAGCTCTAATTCACCCCTCCACTTT
TRBV3-1	TRBJ2-3	TRBD2	NA	CASSQEAAGPPTDTQYF	TGTGCCAGCAGCCAAGAGGCAGCGGGGCCCCCCACAGATACGCAGTATTTT
TRBV4-1	TRBJ2-2	NA	NA	CASSQAGYPGELFF	TGCGCCAGCAGCCAAGCAGGGTATCCCGGGGAGCTGTTTTTT
TRBV29-1	TRBJ2-2	NA	NA	CSAWFNTGELFF	TGCAGCGCGTGGTTTAACACCGGGGAGCTGTTTTTT
TRBV9	TRBJ2-3	TRBD1	NA	CASRTTGQKTDTQYF	TGTGCCAGCAGGACTACGGGACAGAAGACAGATACGCAGTATTTT
TRBV20-1	TRBJ2-1	TRBD2	many	CSASLAGDYNEQFF	TGCAGTGCTAGCCTGGCGGGAGACTACAATGAGCAGTTCTTC
TRBV7-6	TRBJ1-1	NA	few	CASSTGALNTEAFF	TGTGCCAGCAGCACGGGGGCTTTGAACACTGAAGCTTTCTTT
TRBV6-5	TRBJ1-4	NA	NA	CASSYDSEKLFF	TGTGCCAGCAGTTACGATAGTGAAAAACTGTTTTTT
TRBV6-2/TRBV6-3	TRBJ1-5	NA	few	CASSSTMGPEPQHF	TGTGCCAGCAGTTCGACCATGGGCCCCGAGCCCCAGCATTTT
TRBV27	TRBJ2-7	NA	NA	CASRIWRGLTYEQYF	TGTGCCAGCCGGATCTGGCGGGGGCTAACCTACGAGCAGTACTTC
TRBV9	TRBJ2-7	NA	NA	CASSFNPVSYEQYF	TGTGCCAGCAGCTTTAATCCGGTGTCCTACGAACAGTACTTC
TRBV7-9	TRBJ2-7	NA	few	CASSSTVPVWIGREQYF	TGTGCCAGCAGCTCCACTGTTCCCGTTTGGATCGGTCGCGAGCAGTACTTC
TRBV5-5	TRBJ1-4	TRBD1	NA	CASSFSYDRVNEKLFF	TGTGCCAGCAGCTTCTCCTACGACAGGGTTAATGAAAAACTGTTTTTT
TRBV29-1	TRBJ2-7	TRBD1	NA	CSVVFYRGSYEQYF	TGCAGCGTTGTTTTCTACAGGGGATCCTACGAGCAGTACTTC
TRBV5-1	TRBJ2-7	NA	many	CASSLVGPYEQYF	TGTGCCAGCAGCTTGGTGGGACCCTACGAGCAGTACTTC
TRBV6-2/TRBV6-3	TRBJ2-1	NA	few	CASRDYETSYNEQFF	TGTGCCAGCAGGGACTACGAGACCTCTTACAATGAGCAGTTCTTC
TRBV12-3/TRBV12-4	TRBJ2-2	TRBD2	few	CASSSLASGRTGELFF	TGTGCCAGCAGTTCACTAGCTAGCGGGAGGACCGGGGAGCTGTTTTTT
TRBV14	TRBJ2-5	NA	once	CASSQEVRESQYF	TGTGCCAGCAGCCAAGAAGTAAGGGAGTCCCAGTACTTC
TRBV27	TRBJ2-1	TRBD2	few	CASSPRGRQSYNEQFF	TGTGCCAGCAGTCCCCGCGGGAGGCAATCCTACAATGAGCAGTTCTTC
TRBV5-1	TRBJ2-5	NA	few	CASSLGGRRETQYF	TGCGCCAGCAGCTTAGGGGGGCGGAGAGAGACCCAGTACTTC
TRBV6-2/TRBV6-3	TRBJ1-1	NA	few	CASSYSWGSLNTEAFF	TGTGCCAGCAGTTACTCATGGGGCAGTTTGAACACTGAAGCTTTCTTT
TRBV20-1	TRBJ2-1	NA	few	CSARGSESSYNEQFF	TGCAGTGCTAGAGGATCGGAGAGCTCCTACAATGAGCAGTTCTTC
TRBV24-1	TRBJ2-1	NA	few	CATSDLSGPAYNEQFF	TGTGCCACCAGTGATTTGAGCGGGCCGGCCTACAATGAGCAGTTCTTC
TRBV14	TRBJ2-3	NA	few	CASSQDQGWRDTQYF	TGTGCCAGCAGCCAAGATCAGGGTTGGCGAGATACGCAGTATTTT
TRBV27	TRBJ2-7	NA	few	CASSLSGRAPYEQYF	TGTGCCAGCAGTTTATCGGGCAGGGCACCCTACGAGCAGTACTTC
TRBV12-5	TRBJ2-4	TRBD2	few	CASILQRSGSWPQNIQYF	TGTGCTAGTATCCTGCAAAGGAGCGGGAGTTGGCCTCAAAACATTCAGTACTTC
TRBV10-3	TRBJ2-4	NA	NA	CAISESTEKNIQYF	TGTGCCATCAGTGAGTCGACAGAAAAAAACATTCAGTACTTC
TRBV6-5	TRBJ2-6	NA	many	CASSYSGHPSSSGANVLTF	TGTGCCAGCAGTTACTCCGGACACCCCTCAAGCTCTGGGGCCAACGTCCTGACTTTC
TRBV7-9	TRBJ2-5	NA	NA	CASSLAELEQYF	TGTGCCAGCAGCTTAGCGGAATTAGAGCAGTACTTC
TRBV20-1	TRBJ1-1	NA	NA	CSARDPGYEAFF	TGCAGTGCTAGAGATCCCGGGTATGAAGCTTTCTTT
TRBV7-6	TRBJ1-4	TRBD1	few	CASSLAQGGNEKLFF	TGTGCCAGCAGCTTAGCTCAGGGGGGTAATGAAAAACTGTTTTTT